This passage covers 15 T cell receptor beta chains from one sample sequenced in a study of a mutant IDH1 vaccine in newly diagnosed glioma. As to time point: week 35, safety follow-up. Vaccinated patients received 300 ug of mutant IDH1 20-mer peptide per dose, with topical imiquimod. Using immunoSEQ multiplex PCR, the repertoire was profiled, and TCRdb retains in-frame clones only, with some absent. Found here are roughly 30,000 clones, 81% of them singletons; the top ten hold 15%. The antigens these receptors bind are not known. Sample: PBMCs, taken from a glioma patient whose treatment included an IDH1 peptide vaccine. These receptors were taken from a man aged 25-40 years with glioma.

This chain links TRBV27 with TRBJ1-3, with TRBD1 identical over 7 bases. CDR3 length equals 14 residues. Unmatched junction bases numbered 2, after V lost 6 bases and J lost 0 bases. Germline loops: CDR1 MNHEY, CDR2 SMNVEV (reference sequence). The CDR3 sequence: CASRTGASGNTIYF. The DNA of the CDR3 is TGTGCCAGCAGAACAGGGGCCTCTGGAAACACCATATATTTT.

With regard to this clone: A read error may produce the germline difference seen at one junction end. The V gene is TRBV19, the J gene TRBJ1-2; 8 bases line up with TRBD1. The CDR3 length is 13 residues. Germline V gene sequence: CDR1 LNHDA, CDR2 SQIVND (reference sequence). The CDR3 nucleotides are TGTGCCAGTAGCATAGACAGGGGCTATGGCTACACCTTC. It codes for CASSIDRGYGYTF.

This rearrangement joins TRBV9 to TRBJ2-7; weak D call: TRBD1 (5 bases). The CDR3 totals 14 residues. Germline V gene data show CDR1 as SGDLS and CDR2 as YYNGEE. V dropped 0 bases and J dropped 4 bases, with 11 bases sitting between them. The CDR3 here is CASSVAGNDYEQYF. The CDR3 region has the DNA TGTGCCAGCAGCGTAGCAGGGAATGATTACGAGCAGTACTTC.

This clone was picked up one time. The J gene is TRBJ2-7, the V gene TRBV5-1; D could derive from TRBD1 or TRBD2 (6 bases each). CDR1 is SGHRS, CDR2 YFSETQ, per germline. The CDR3 sequence is 14 residues long. The V end was cut by 0 bases, the J end by 3 bases, with 10 bases between. The chain's CDR3 is CASSLEGGHYEQYF. As DNA, the CDR3 is TGCGCCAGCAGCTTGGAAGGGGGGCACTACGAGCAGTACTTC.

The V gene is TRBV25-1, the J gene TRBJ2-1, with TRBD2 matching over 13 bases. V dropped 4 bases and J dropped 5; count of bases not matched to a gene: 8. There are 17 residues in the CDR3. Germline assignment: CDR1 MGHDK and CDR2 SYGVNS. The CDR3 spells CASSGTSGRARDNEQFF. The CDR3 nucleotides are TGTGCCAGCAGTGGTACTAGCGGGAGGGCCAGGGACAATGAGCAGTTCTTC.

This clone came up a few times. CDR3 nucleotide sequence: TGTGCCAGCAGCTTGTGGCCCCAGGGCAATGAAAAACTGTTTTTT. As protein: CASSLWPQGNEKLFF. The J gene is TRBJ1-4, the V gene TRBV5-8, with D perhaps TRBD1 (5 bases). The CDR3 extends over 15 amino acids. V shed 1 base and J shed 5 bases, with 12 bases lying between them. Germline V gene data show CDR1 as SGHTS and CDR2 as YDEGEE.

This chain links TRBV19 with TRBJ2-4, with 9 nucleotides matching TRBD1. The CDR3 consists of 15 residues. Germline V gene lookup returns CDR1 LNHDA and CDR2 SQIVND (reference sequence). The ends lost 5 bases at V and 2 bases at J; junction bases unmatched: 4. The CDR3 bases are TGTGCCAGTAGTCCACAGGGGGCAACCAAAAACATTCAGTACTTC. Residues: CASSPQGATKNIQYF.

This clone has just one count. This chain connects TRBV6-1 to TRBJ1-1, with D tentatively TRBD1 (6 bases). The CDR3 sequence is 14 residues long. Germline V gene sequence: CDR1 MNHNS, CDR2 SASEGT. The V and J ends lost 6 bases and 0 bases respectively, with 11 bases between them. The CDR3 reads CASSRGVMNTEAFF. For the CDR3, the DNA is TGTGCCAGCAGCAGGGGCGTCATGAACACTGAAGCTTTCTTT.

The chain combines TRBV11-2 with TRBJ2-2; 7 nucleotides align to TRBD2. The CDR3 loop spans 15 amino acids. Germline-derived CDR1 and CDR2 are SGHAT and FQNNGV. J gave up 4 bases and V 5 bases, and 7 bases lay outside the gene matches. The CDR3 reads CASSPSGRGTGELFF. CDR3 nucleotide sequence: TGTGCCAGCAGCCCTAGCGGTCGCGGCACCGGGGAGCTGTTTTTT.

The V gene is TRBV29-1, the J gene TRBJ1-2; D perhaps matches TRBD1 (5 bases). The germline CDR1 and CDR2 sequences are SQVTM and ANQGSEA. There are 14 residues in the CDR3. The V and J ends lost 2 bases and 3 bases respectively, with 13 bases between them. The CDR3 is CSVEPRELDYGYTF. CDR3 sequence (DNA): TGCAGCGTTGAACCCAGGGAATTGGACTATGGCTACACCTTC.

The chain uses TRBV2 and TRBJ2-7; TRBD2 aligns across 11 bases. The V gene end was trimmed by 6 bases and the J gene end by 3 bases; junction bases not matched to a gene: 10. The length of the CDR3 is 16 residues. Germline V gives CDR1 SNHLY, CDR2 FYNNEI. The CDR3 coding sequence is TGTGCCAGCAGCGGACCCCCCGGGACTAGCGGCTACGAGCAGTACTTC. Its translation: CASSGPPGTSGYEQYF.

The chain combines TRBV29-1 with TRBJ2-1, with D possibly being TRBD2 (7 bases). There are 16 residues in the CDR3. Trimming shortened V by 7 bases and J by 8 bases, and 27 bases separated the two germline ends. CDR1 is SQVTM and CDR2 is ANQGSEA in the germline V gene. CDR3 residues: CSAPLGGTTGIDEQFF. The CDR3 bases are TGCAGCGCCCCTTTAGGGGGGACTACGGGCATCGATGAGCAGTTCTTC.

CDR3 in DNA: TGTGCCAGCAGCTTAGGAGGGACAGAAGAGACCCAGTACTTC. It is translated as CASSLGGTEETQYF. The V gene is TRBV7-9, the J gene TRBJ2-5, with 7 bases lining up with TRBD1. V dropped 1 base and J dropped 3; count of bases not matched to a gene: 2. The CDR3 consists of 14 residues. CDR1 is SEHNR, CDR2 FQNEAQ, per germline (reference sequence).

V and J are TRBV29-1 and TRBJ2-3, with D perhaps assigned TRBD1 or TRBD2 (6 bases each). CDR3 length equals 12 residues. Germline assignment: CDR1 SQVTM and CDR2 ANQGSEA. CDR3 DNA: TGCGGATGCGGGACAAGCACAGATACGCAGTATTTT. It is translated as CGCGTSTDTQYF.

The V and J genes are TRBV29-1 and TRBJ1-2; 7 bases agree with TRBD1. This CDR3 region has 14 residues. Germline loops: CDR1 SQVTM, CDR2 ANQGSEA. V was clipped by 4 bases and J by 0 bases; unmatched bases: 5. CDR3 coding DNA: TGCAGCGTTGGGGACAGAGGACCTAACTATGGCTACACCTTC. Amino acids: CSVGDRGPNYGYTF.